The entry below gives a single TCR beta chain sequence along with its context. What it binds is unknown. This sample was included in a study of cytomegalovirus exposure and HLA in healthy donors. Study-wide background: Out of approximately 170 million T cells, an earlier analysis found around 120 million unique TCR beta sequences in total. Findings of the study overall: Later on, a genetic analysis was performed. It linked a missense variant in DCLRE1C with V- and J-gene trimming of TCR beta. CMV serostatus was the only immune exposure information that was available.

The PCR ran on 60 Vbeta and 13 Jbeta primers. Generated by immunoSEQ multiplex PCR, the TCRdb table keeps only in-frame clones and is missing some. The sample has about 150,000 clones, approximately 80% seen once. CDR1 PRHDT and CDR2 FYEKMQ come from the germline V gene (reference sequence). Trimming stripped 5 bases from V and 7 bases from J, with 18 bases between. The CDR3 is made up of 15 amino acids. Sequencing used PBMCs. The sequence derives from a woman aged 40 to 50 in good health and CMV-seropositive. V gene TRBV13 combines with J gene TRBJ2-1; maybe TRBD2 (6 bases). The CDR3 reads CASSPRDFRRNEQFF. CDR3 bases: TGTGCCAGCAGCCCCAGGGACTTCCGGAGGAATGAGCAGTTCTTC.